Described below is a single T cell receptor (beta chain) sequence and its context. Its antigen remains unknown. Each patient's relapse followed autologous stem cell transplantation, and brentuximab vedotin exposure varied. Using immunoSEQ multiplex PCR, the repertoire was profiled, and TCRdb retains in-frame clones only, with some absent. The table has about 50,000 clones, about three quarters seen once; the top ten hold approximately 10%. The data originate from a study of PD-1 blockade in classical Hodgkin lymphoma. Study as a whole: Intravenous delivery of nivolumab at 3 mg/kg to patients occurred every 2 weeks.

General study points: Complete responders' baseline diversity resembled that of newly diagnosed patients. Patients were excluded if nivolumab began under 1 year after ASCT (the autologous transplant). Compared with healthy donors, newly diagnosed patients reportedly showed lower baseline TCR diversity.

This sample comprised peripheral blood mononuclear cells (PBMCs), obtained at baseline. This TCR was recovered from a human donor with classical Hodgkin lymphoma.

CDR3 nucleotides: TGTGCCAGCAGCCCCAGCATGAACACTGAAGCTTTCTTT. Translating gives CASSPSMNTEAFF. This chain connects TRBV11-3 to TRBJ1-1, with D hard to call. The CDR3 spans 13 residues. Germline-derived CDR1 and CDR2 are SGHNT and YENEEA. The ends were cut back, 5 bases at V and 0 bases at J, with 7 bases in the middle.